The 10 T cell receptor beta chains in this list originate from one sample, sequenced in a study of identical twins. MiXCR, applied by TCRdb to the 5' RACE reads, yields one record per CDR3 protein. This sample carries a few hundred thousand distinct CDR3 sequences, around 9.6% of them seen once, and the ten largest clones take under 3.5%. The sample was also reused in another study, on yellow fever vaccine responses in identical twins.

Sequencing was performed on PBMCs. The receptors stem from a woman aged 18-29 years in good health.

The table lists this clonotype with a few counts. The chain uses TRBV20-1 and TRBJ2-1, with 7 bases fitting TRBD2. CDR3 length: 15 residues. Losses at the gene ends were 2 bases for V and 2 bases for J; bases not matched to a gene: 6. Germline lookup yields CDR1 DFQATT and CDR2 SNEGSKA (reference sequence). The CDR3 DNA sequence: TGCAGTGCTAGATCCCTAGCGGTGGCCTACAATGAGCAGTTCTTC. Its translation is CSARSLAVAYNEQFF.

In this sample, this clonotype turned up many times. The rearrangement links TRBV12-3 or TRBV12-4 to TRBJ1-2; TRBD1 matches 8 bases. V dropped 6 bases and J dropped 2; count of bases not matched to a gene: 14. The CDR3 loop spans 17 amino acids. The CDR3 region is CASRGSGRGPPNYGYTF. CDR3 sequence (DNA): TGTGCCAGCAGAGGGTCGGGCAGGGGGCCTCCAAACTATGGCTACACCTTC.

This chain joins TRBV29-1 and TRBJ1-6; D is unclear. The CDR3 has 13 residues. Germline assignment: CDR1 SQVTM and CDR2 ANQGSEA. Trimming took 5 bases from V and 8 from J, leaving 13 bases between them. The CDR3 DNA reads TGCAGCGTTTCCGAAGGTTCTGATTCACCCCTCCACTTT. The encoded protein is CSVSEGSDSPLHF.

There are many counts of this clonotype. V gene TRBV5-6 combines with J gene TRBJ2-7, with a tentative D call TRBD1 (6 bases). Per the germline V gene, CDR1 is SGHDT and CDR2 is YYEEEE. The CDR3 runs to 13 residues. The germline V and J ends were trimmed by 2 bases and 4 bases, with 10 bases remaining between them. CDR3 amino acids: CASSLTRGYEQYF. The CDR3 DNA reads TGTGCCAGCAGCTTAACCAGGGGTTACGAGCAGTACTTC.

At least ten counts were recorded for this clonotype. The chain carries TRBV14 and TRBJ2-1, with 11 nucleotides matching TRBD2. CDR3 length equals 14 residues. Germline assignment: CDR1 SGHDN and CDR2 FVKESK. Trimming took 5 bases from V and 12 from J; bases not matched to a gene: 9. CDR3 DNA: TGTGCCAGCAGCTCCCAGACTAGCGGGGACGCGCAGTTCTTC. Protein sequence: CASSSQTSGDAQFF.

This clonotype was seen many times. V gene TRBV7-9 combines with J gene TRBJ1-2; possibly TRBD1 for D (5 bases). CDR3 length: 13 amino acids. Germline V gene lookup returns CDR1 SEHNR and CDR2 FQNEAQ (reference sequence). Trimming took 5 bases from V and 4 from J, leaving 11 bases between them. In DNA form, the CDR3 reads TGTGCCAGCAGCAGCAGACAGACCTATGGCTACACCTTC. It encodes CASSSRQTYGYTF.

The J gene is TRBJ2-3, the V gene TRBV4-3; D ambiguous. Germline CDR1 is LGHNA and CDR2 is YSLEER. Deletions cut 0 bases from V and 2 bases from J, with 9 bases between. The CDR3 covers 15 residues. The CDR3 loop is CASSQESSVTDTQYF. As DNA, the CDR3 is TGCGCCAGCAGCCAAGAGTCGTCAGTCACAGATACGCAGTATTTT.

This clonotype was counted between two and nine times. The chain couples TRBV7-2 to TRBJ2-7; TRBD2 agrees at 7 bases. This CDR3 comprises 13 residues. CDR1 and CDR2 (germline): SGHTA, FQGNSA. V lost 2 bases to trimming and J lost 6 bases; unmatched junction nucleotides: 4. CDR3 coding DNA: TGTGCCAGCAGCTTATTTTCGGGGGGCGAGCAGTACTTC. Its translation is CASSLFSGGEQYF.

This clonotype was seen repeatedly, ten times or more. The genes are TRBV7-9 and TRBJ2-3, with D perhaps TRBD2 (6 bases). The CDR3 sequence is 14 residues long. CDR1 is SEHNR and CDR2 is FQNEAQ in the germline V gene (reference sequence). V was cut by 7 bases and J by 0 bases, with 11 bases left in between. The CDR3 reads CASNPSGSTDTQYF. The CDR3 DNA sequence: TGTGCCAGCAACCCGAGCGGGAGCACAGATACGCAGTATTTT.

This clonotype was picked up many times. The chain employs TRBV29-1 and TRBJ2-2, with D unclear. Trimming cost V 8 bases and J 0 bases, with 13 bases left between them. CDR3 length equals 14 residues. Germline CDR1 SQVTM, CDR2 ANQGSEA. CDR3 sequence reads: CSPTRTTNTGELFF. The CDR3 DNA is TGCAGCCCAACCCGGACCACGAACACCGGGGAGCTGTTTTTT.